The 32 T cell receptor beta chains in this list originate from one sample, sequenced in a study of shared clonotypes between healthy human individuals. The protocol was immunoSEQ multiplex PCR, while the TCRdb copy is restricted to in-frame clones and leaves out a portion. The repertoire holds under 2,500,000 clones, with about 94% as singletons. The sample consisted of naive CD4+ T cells sorted from blood. This sample's subset: CD45RA+ positively selected. The origin of the receptors is a man between 18 and 35 years old in good health.

The gene calls are TRBV29-1 and TRBJ2-7, with a weak D call TRBD2 (6 bases). Germline CDR1 is SQVTM and CDR2 is ANQGSEA. CDR3 size: 14 residues. Trimming left V 4 bases short and J 6 bases short, with 19 bases between. The CDR3 DNA follows: TGCAGCGTTGGCGGCGGGGAGCTGCTACGCGAGCAGTACTTC. Its translation: CSVGGGELLREQYF.

A note on this clone: The same CDR3 also results from other DNA sequences found in this sample. This chain links TRBV7-2 with TRBJ1-4, with D unclear. V dropped 1 base and J dropped 8 bases, with 8 bases sitting between them. This CDR3 contains 13 residues. Per germline, CDR1 SGHTA and CDR2 FQGNSA. The chain's CDR3 is CASSLGTREKLFF. As DNA, the CDR3 is TGTGCCAGCAGCTTAGGGACCAGGGAAAAACTGTTTTTT.

In its sample, this clone was seen once. This chain connects TRBV30 to TRBJ1-4; 9 nucleotides align to TRBD1. The CDR3 is 14 amino acids. Losses at the gene ends were 8 bases for V and 4 bases for J; bases not matched to a gene: 8. Germline-derived CDR1 and CDR2 are GTSNPN and SVGIG (reference sequence). This CDR3 is CARGQGWSNEKLFF. The CDR3 DNA follows: TGTGCCCGCGGACAGGGGTGGAGTAATGAAAAACTGTTTTTT.

The chain combines TRBV7-2 with TRBJ1-5; possible D gene TRBD1, 5 bases. Germline values: CDR1 SGHTA, CDR2 FQGNSA. CDR3 length: 14 residues. Trimming pared 2 bases from V and 9 bases from J, leaving 14 bases between. CDR3 loop: CASSLRPATGPQHF. The DNA for the CDR3 is TGTGCCAGCAGCTTAAGGCCAGCAACAGGGCCCCAGCATTTT.

V gene TRBV2 combines with J gene TRBJ2-7, with TRBD2 matching 8 bases. In germline, CDR1 is SNHLY, CDR2 FYNNEI. V was pared by 5 bases and J by 5 bases, with 8 bases of the junction left unmatched. The CDR3 length is 14 residues. CDR3 protein: CASSLSGSVDEQYF. In DNA form, the CDR3 reads TGTGCCAGCAGTTTAAGCGGGAGTGTCGACGAGCAGTACTTC.

The DNA of the CDR3 is TGTGCCAGCTCGCAGACAGGCCCACAGGACTATGGCTACACCTTC. It is translated as CASSQTGPQDYGYTF. V and J are TRBV18 and TRBJ1-2; D is possibly TRBD1 (6 bases). Germline assignment: CDR1 KGHSH and CDR2 LQKENI. The CDR3 runs to 15 residues. V was clipped by 6 bases and J by 3 bases, with 17 bases between them.

The chain combines TRBV18 with TRBJ1-1, with TRBD1 as a possible D gene (6 bases). The V and J ends lost 0 bases and 4 bases respectively, with 9 bases between them. Germline V gene sequence: CDR1 KGHSH, CDR2 LQKENI. This CDR3 region has 14 residues. This CDR3 is CASSPPGGSTEAFF. In DNA form, the CDR3 reads TGTGCCAGCTCACCACCAGGGGGGAGCACTGAAGCTTTCTTT.

This sequence joins TRBV11-3 and TRBJ2-1, with D possibly matching TRBD2 (6 bases). The V gene lost 4 bases and the J gene lost 4 bases, with 14 bases spanning the gap. This CDR3 region has 15 residues. Germline CDR1 SGHNT, CDR2 YENEEA. The CDR3 reads CASSSGGPGYNEQFF. In DNA form, the CDR3 reads TGTGCCAGCAGCTCCGGAGGGCCGGGTTACAATGAGCAGTTCTTC. Using reference TRBV11-3 and TRBJ2-1 for the parts outside the CDR3, the full variable domain is EAGVVQSPRYKIIEKKQPVAFWCNPISGHNTLYWYLQNLGQGPELLIRYENEEAVDDSQLPKDRFSAERLKGVDSTLKIQPAELGDSAVYLCASSSGGPGYNEQFFGPGTRLTVL.

The chain uses TRBV6-5 and TRBJ1-5; no definite D call. With 2 bases removed from V and 5 bases from J, the gap between germline ends came to 7 bases. Germline loops: CDR1 MNHEY, CDR2 SVGAGI. This CDR3 contains 13 residues. The CDR3 reads CASSYEGHQPQHF. In DNA, the CDR3 is TGTGCCAGCAGTTACGAGGGCCATCAGCCCCAGCATTTT.

This rearrangement joins TRBV6-5 to TRBJ2-3; D is ambiguous. The CDR3 totals 14 residues. The V gene lost 6 bases and the J gene lost 6 bases, with 16 bases spanning the gap. Per the germline V gene, CDR1 is MNHEY and CDR2 is SVGAGI. The CDR3 region has the DNA TGTGCCAGCAGGAAGACGCTTTTCTCCGATACGCAGTATTTT. It yields the protein CASRKTLFSDTQYF.

DNA of the CDR3: TGCAGCGGAAATACCGGGACGGCACAAGAGACCCAGTACTTC. Translation gives CSGNTGTAQETQYF. The chain joins TRBV29-1 to TRBJ2-5; D is perhaps TRBD1 or TRBD2 (5 bases each). The germline CDR1 and CDR2 sequences are SQVTM and ANQGSEA. Trimming shortened V by 7 bases and J by 2 bases, and 17 bases separated the two germline ends. CDR3 size: 14 residues.

The rearrangement joins TRBV28 to TRBJ1-1, with D possibly being TRBD1 (6 bases). Germline CDR1 is MDHEN and CDR2 is SYDVKM. The CDR3 is 15 amino acids. V was shortened by 3 bases and J by 4 bases, with 15 bases between the two germline ends. The CDR3 spells CASSLTGLGSTEAFF. CDR3 in DNA: TGTGCCAGCAGTTTGACAGGACTCGGGAGCACTGAAGCTTTCTTT.

The rearrangement links TRBV18 to TRBJ2-5; D is uncertain. Germline V gene data show CDR1 as KGHSH and CDR2 as LQKENI. The V end was cut by 0 bases, the J end by 0 bases, with 5 bases between. The CDR3 totals 14 residues. CDR3 protein: CASSPPMYQETQYF. CDR3 DNA: TGTGCCAGCTCACCACCCATGTACCAAGAGACCCAGTACTTC.

The gene calls are TRBV6-1 and TRBJ2-3; the match to TRBD2 covers 15 bases. CDR3 size: 17 residues. Germline CDR1 reads MNHNS; CDR2 reads SASEGT. V lost 1 base, J lost 5 bases, and 4 bases stayed unmatched. The CDR3 protein is CASSEGLGLAGGDTQYF. In DNA form, the CDR3 reads TGTGCCAGCAGTGAAGGACTGGGACTAGCGGGGGGAGATACGCAGTATTTT.

V is TRBV6-1 and J is TRBJ2-7, with 9 positions matching TRBD1. Trimming took 4 bases from V and 2 from J; bases not matched to a gene: 6. Germline V gene data show CDR1 as MNHNS and CDR2 as SASEGT. The CDR3 spans 15 residues. The CDR3 nucleotides read TGTGCCAGCAGTGTCTCCGGGACAGGGCCCTACGAGCAGTACTTC. Amino acids: CASSVSGTGPYEQYF.

The rearrangement links TRBV21-1 to TRBJ2-7; the D segment call TRBD1 is taken from the table without a DNA check. TRBV21-1 is annotated as a pseudogene. The CDR3 is 15 residues long. CDR3 in amino acids: CASSMMGDGSYEQYF. CDR3 nucleotides: TGTGCCAGCAGCATGATGGGCGACGGCTCCTACGAGCAGTACTTC.

The chain combines TRBV9 with TRBJ2-3; 8 bases align to TRBD2. Trimming cost V 0 bases and J 4 bases; bases outside gene matches: 7. Germline CDR1 and CDR2: SGDLS and YYNGEE. The CDR3 consists of 16 residues. This CDR3 reads CASSVGVGLGADTQYF. The DNA of the CDR3 is TGTGCCAGCAGCGTAGGGGTGGGACTAGGGGCAGATACGCAGTATTTT. Supplemented by reference TRBV9 and TRBJ2-3, the full variable domain reads DSGVTQTPKHLITATGQRVTLRCSPRSGDLSVYWYQQSLDQGLQFLIQYYNGEERAKGNILERFSAQQFPDLHSELNLSSLELGDSALYFCASSVGVGLGADTQYFGPGTRLTVL.

The chain carries TRBV7-2 and TRBJ2-5, with D tentatively TRBD1 (5 bases). Trimming shortened V by 4 bases and J by 4 bases, and 10 bases separated the two germline ends. The CDR3 has 13 residues. The V gene's germline CDR1 is SGHTA and CDR2 FQGNSA. The CDR3 region has the DNA TGTGCCAGCAGCTGGGGCCAGAGAGAGACCCAGTACTTC. Its protein is CASSWGQRETQYF.

This sequence joins TRBV18 and TRBJ2-6; 8 nucleotides agree with TRBD1. CDR1 and CDR2 (germline): KGHSH, LQKENI. V shed 3 bases, J shed 0 bases, and the junction held 7 bases outside the gene matches. The CDR3 spans 18 residues. The CDR3 DNA follows: TGTGCCAGCTCACCTGCCGGGACAGGAACCTCTGGGGCCAACGTCCTGACTTTC. This translates into CASSPAGTGTSGANVLTF. The variable domain in full, with the rest retrieved from reference TRBV18 and TRBJ2-6, is NAGVMQNPRHLVRRRGQEARLRCSPMKGHSHVYWYRQLPEEGLKFMVYLQKENIIDESGMPKERFSAEFPKEGPSILRIQQVVRGDSAAYFCASSPAGTGTSGANVLTFGAGSRLTVL.

This chain links TRBV19 with TRBJ2-4; D gene ambiguous. The CDR3 length is 16 residues. Germline CDR1 reads LNHDA; CDR2 reads SQIVND (reference sequence). V was pared by 2 bases and J by 0 bases, with 11 bases between. CDR3 region: CASSIPQMRAKNIQYF. As DNA, the CDR3 is TGTGCCAGTAGTATACCACAAATGAGAGCCAAAAACATTCAGTACTTC.

This clone was recorded only once. V and J are TRBV6-1 and TRBJ1-4; 7 nucleotides align to TRBD1. The CDR3 sequence is 14 residues long. With 6 bases clipped from V and 7 bases from J, the junction kept 8 bases outside the gene matches. Germline V gene lookup returns CDR1 MNHNS and CDR2 SASEGT. CDR3 in DNA: TGTGCCAGCAGGGGGGACAGAGCTATTGAAAAACTGTTTTTT. This codes for CASRGDRAIEKLFF.

The chain is built from TRBV28 and TRBJ2-7, with 7 bases identical to TRBD1. In germline, CDR1 is MDHEN, CDR2 SYDVKM. Germline trimming cut 7 bases from V and 3 bases from J; bases unmatched to any gene: 24. The CDR3 is 19 amino acids. CDR3 nucleotide sequence: TGTGCCAGCACCACCATATCCCCTAGATCCGGGACAGTTAACTACGAGCAGTACTTC. Amino acids: CASTTISPRSGTVNYEQYF.

Written as DNA, the CDR3 is TGCGCCAGCAGCCTTAGAAGTAGCGGGGGTAGCACAGATACGCAGTATTTT. Protein sequence: CASSLRSSGGSTDTQYF. The rearrangement links TRBV4-1 to TRBJ2-3; 9 bases line up with TRBD2. Trimming took 4 bases from V and 0 from J; bases not matched to a gene: 8. Germline-derived CDR1 and CDR2 are MGHRA and YSYEKL. The CDR3 is 17 residues long.

In this sample, this clone turned up once. CDR3 bases: TGTGCCAGCAGCATAGGATCCGGCGCAGATACGCAGTATTTT. This sequence encodes CASSIGSGADTQYF. The rearrangement links TRBV9 to TRBJ2-3; no reliable D call. The V end was cut by 4 bases, the J end by 4 bases, with 13 bases between. There are 14 residues in the CDR3. The V gene's germline CDR1 is SGDLS and CDR2 YYNGEE.

This chain joins TRBV5-1 and TRBJ1-1, with a weak D call TRBD1 (5 bases). From germline, CDR1 is SGHRS and CDR2 YFSETQ. Trimming pared 0 bases from V and 3 bases from J, leaving 12 bases between. The CDR3 runs to 15 residues. The CDR3 nucleotides read TGCGCCAGCAGCTTGGTCGTGACGGGGGACACTGAAGCTTTCTTT. Its translation: CASSLVVTGDTEAFF.

Comment on this clone: Other DNA sequences of this sample code for an identical CDR3. DNA for the CDR3: TGTGCCAGCAGTCTCGGGACCCTCTATGGCTACACCTTC. Translated, it gives CASSLGTLYGYTF. This rearrangement joins TRBV28 to TRBJ1-2; possible D gene TRBD1, 5 bases. Germline V lookup: CDR1 MDHEN, CDR2 SYDVKM. The CDR3 spans 13 residues. V dropped 5 bases and J dropped 4 bases, with 11 bases sitting between them.

V and J are TRBV4-1 and TRBJ2-7, with unresolved D. Germline-derived CDR1 and CDR2 are MGHRA and YSYEKL. The CDR3 sequence is 16 residues long. Between the trimmed V and J ends, which lost 1 base and 2 bases, there was a span of 15 bases. CDR3 residues: CASSQGREGPTYEQYF. CDR3 DNA sequence: TGCGCCAGCAGCCAAGGTAGAGAAGGGCCCACCTACGAGCAGTACTTC.

This rearrangement joins TRBV5-1 to TRBJ1-1; 7 positions agree with TRBD1. V was pared by 4 bases and J by 0 bases, with 0 bases of the junction left unmatched. In germline, CDR1 is SGHRS, CDR2 YFSETQ. The CDR3 is made up of 13 amino acids. CDR3 in DNA: TGCGCCAGCAGCAGGGGGCTGAACACTGAAGCTTTCTTT. It is translated as CASSRGLNTEAFF.

This chain connects TRBV7-9 to TRBJ1-4; 7 bases fit TRBD1. V lost 4 bases to trimming and J lost 6 bases; unmatched junction nucleotides: 5. Germline V CDR1 and CDR2: SEHNR, FQNEAQ (reference sequence). The CDR3 contains 14 residues. The CDR3 spells CASSWTGTDEKLFF. The CDR3 DNA follows: TGTGCCAGCAGCTGGACAGGTACCGATGAAAAACTGTTTTTT.

The rearrangement uses TRBV18 and TRBJ2-6, with 9 bases matching TRBD1. Germline CDR1 and CDR2: KGHSH and LQKENI. After removal of 4 bases from V and 1 base from J, the junction contained 8 bases not matched to a gene. This CDR3 is built from 18 residues. DNA of the CDR3: TGTGCCAGCTCACTCCGGGACAGGGAATCATCTGGGGCCAACGTCCTGACTTTC. It is translated as CASSLRDRESSGANVLTF.

This chain uses TRBV7-2 with TRBJ2-1; D is possibly TRBD1 or TRBD2 (5 bases each). The germline V gene has CDR1 SGHTA and CDR2 FQGNSA. The V end lost 5 bases, the J end lost 3 bases, and 11 bases lay between the germline ends. This CDR3 region has 14 residues. The CDR3 DNA reads TGTGCCAGCAGCACCCGGGACCGCTACAATGAGCAGTTCTTC. It is translated as CASSTRDRYNEQFF. The full variable domain, its missing parts supplied by reference TRBV7-2 and TRBJ2-1, is GAGVSQSPSNKVTEKGKDVELRCDPISGHTALYWYRQSLGQGLEFLIYFQGNSAPDKSGLPSDRFSAERTGGSVSTLTIQRTQQEDSAVYLCASSTRDRYNEQFFGPGTRLTVL.

This chain links TRBV18 with TRBJ2-7, with TRBD2 matching 9 bases. V shed 3 bases and J 5 bases; nucleotides not matched to a gene: 8. The length of the CDR3 is 15 residues. The V gene's germline CDR1 is KGHSH and CDR2 LQKENI. CDR3 residues: CASSPGGRAVNEQYF. The CDR3 nucleotides read TGTGCCAGCTCACCGGGCGGGAGGGCCGTCAACGAGCAGTACTTC.